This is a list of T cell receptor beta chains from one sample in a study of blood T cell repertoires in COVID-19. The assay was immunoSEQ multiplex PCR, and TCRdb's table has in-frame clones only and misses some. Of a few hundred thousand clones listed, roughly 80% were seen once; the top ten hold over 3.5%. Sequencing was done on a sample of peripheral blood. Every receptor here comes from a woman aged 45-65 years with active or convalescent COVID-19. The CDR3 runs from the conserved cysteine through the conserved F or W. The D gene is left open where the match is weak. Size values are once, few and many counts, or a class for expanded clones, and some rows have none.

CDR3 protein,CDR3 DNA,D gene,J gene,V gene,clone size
CSASGGGLQETQYF,TGCAGTGCTAGTGGCGGGGGACTCCAAGAGACCCAGTACTTC,TRBD2,TRBJ2-5,TRBV20-1,.
CASRWTGRNTEAFF,TGTGCCAGCAGGTGGACAGGGAGGAACACTGAAGCTTTCTTT,TRBD1,TRBJ1-1,TRBV28,.
CASSVLQGRGEQYF,TGTGCCAGCAGCGTACTTCAAGGAAGGGGAGAGCAGTACTTC,.,TRBJ2-7,TRBV9,.
CASSLGLRDNEQFF,TGTGCCAGCAGCTTGGGCCTGAGAGACAATGAGCAGTTCTTC,.,TRBJ2-1,TRBV7-9,.
CASRAATGGKGYTF,TGTGCAAGTCGCGCCGCGACAGGGGGAAAAGGCTACACCTTC,.,TRBJ1-2,TRBV12-2,.
CASSPTGVSEAFF,TGTGCCAGTAGTCCTACAGGGGTCTCCGAAGCTTTCTTT,TRBD1,TRBJ1-1,TRBV19,.
CASSNPTERETQYF,TGCGCCAGCAGCAATCCAACAGAGAGAGAGACCCAGTACTTC,.,TRBJ2-5,TRBV5-1,.
CASSPPLATQYF,TGTGCCAGCAGCCCCCCGCTAGCGACCCAGTACTTC,.,TRBJ2-5,TRBV7-9,.
CASSFWTGGYEQYF,TGCGCCAGCAGCTTTTGGACAGGGGGCTACGAGCAGTACTTC,TRBD1,TRBJ2-7,TRBV5-1,.
CASSEALSVWGYTF,TGTGCCAGCAGTGAAGCGTTGAGTGTCTGGGGCTACACCTTC,.,TRBJ1-2,TRBV6-1,.
CAISSQGAHGYTF,TGTGCCATCTCGTCACAGGGGGCCCATGGCTACACCTTC,TRBD1,TRBJ1-2,TRBV10-3,.
CASSRTFDQPQHF,TGTGCCAGCAGCCGGACATTTGATCAGCCCCAGCATTTT,.,TRBJ1-5,TRBV5-5,.
CASSVGEGAGPRGEQFF,TGTGCCAGCAGCGTAGGGGAGGGAGCGGGCCCACGGGGTGAGCAGTTCTTC,TRBD2,TRBJ2-1,TRBV9,.
CASSFSIGGELFF,TGTGCCAGCAGTTTTTCGATCGGCGGGGAGCTGTTTTTT,.,TRBJ2-2,TRBV12-3/TRBV12-4,few
CASSSSGGRAGTDTQYF,TGTGCCAGCAGCTCCTCTGGCGGGAGGGCCGGCACAGATACGCAGTATTTT,.,TRBJ2-3,TRBV12-1,.
CASSDMGSYGYTF,TGTGCCAGCAGTGATATGGGCAGCTATGGCTACACCTTC,.,TRBJ1-2,TRBV2,.
CASSPSGRASYTQYF,TGTGCCAGCAGCCCCAGCGGGAGGGCCTCATATACGCAGTATTTT,TRBD2,TRBJ2-3,TRBV3-1/TRBV3-2,.
CASSFSGTGELFF,TGTGCCAGCAGTTTCTCAGGGACCGGGGAGCTGTTTTTT,.,TRBJ2-2,TRBV28,.
CASTEEQLRSNQPQHF,TGTGCCAGTACTGAGGAGCAGCTACGTAGCAATCAGCCCCAGCATTTT,.,TRBJ1-5,TRBV19,few
CASSQVSWGVSYNEQFF,TGTGCCAGCAGCCAAGTCTCTTGGGGAGTCTCCTACAATGAGCAGTTCTTC,.,TRBJ2-1,TRBV7-9,.
CASSVGVGANVLTF,TGTGCCAGCAGTGTCGGGGTCGGGGCCAACGTCCTGACTTTC,.,TRBJ2-6,TRBV11-3,.
CASSLSGAHSTDTQYF,TGTGCCAGCAGCCTTAGTGGAGCTCATAGCACAGATACGCAGTATTTT,.,TRBJ2-3,TRBV11-1,.
CASSLKAGAGELFF,TGTGCCAGCAGCTTAAAAGCGGGAGCCGGGGAGCTGTTTTTT,TRBD2,TRBJ2-2,TRBV11-2,.
CASSLGQLYSNQPQHF,TGTGCCAGTAGTCTGGGACAGCTTTATAGCAATCAGCCCCAGCATTTT,TRBD1,TRBJ1-5,TRBV19,.
CASSFGTLDYGYTF,TGCGCCAGCAGCTTCGGGACTCTGGACTATGGCTACACCTTC,.,TRBJ1-2,TRBV5-1,.
CASSAGLTSNYGYTF,TGTGCCAGCAGTGCGGGTCTAACCTCCAACTATGGCTACACCTTC,.,TRBJ1-2,TRBV2,.
CASRTGGSVHEQYF,TGTGCCAGCAGAACAGGGGGCAGCGTTCACGAGCAGTACTTC,TRBD1,TRBJ2-7,TRBV6-5,.
CASSRDRGSVTDTQYF,TGTGCCAGCAGCAGGGACAGGGGAAGTGTCACAGATACGCAGTATTTT,TRBD1,TRBJ2-3,TRBV7-2,few
CASSFLRGGPFYQETQYF,TGTGCCAGCAGTTTCTTGAGGGGGGGACCTTTTTACCAAGAGACCCAGTACTTC,.,TRBJ2-5,TRBV28,.
CASSSTPGQGNGYTF,TGTGCCAGCAGCTCCACGCCGGGACAGGGAAATGGCTACACCTTC,TRBD1,TRBJ1-2,TRBV13,.
CASSRGGGGQETQYF,TGTGCCAGCAGCAGGGGCGGGGGAGGTCAAGAGACCCAGTACTTC,TRBD2,TRBJ2-5,TRBV5-4,.
CASSLSSGGTEAFF,TGTGCCAGCAGCTTGAGTTCAGGGGGAACTGAAGCTTTCTTT,TRBD1,TRBJ1-1,TRBV28,once
CASSVDRAMNTEAFF,TGCGCCAGCAGCGTTGACAGGGCGATGAACACTGAAGCTTTCTTT,TRBD1,TRBJ1-1,TRBV5-1,.
CASSLRLASYNEQFF,TGTGCCAGCAGCCTCCGACTAGCCTCGTACAATGAGCAGTTCTTC,TRBD2,TRBJ2-1,TRBV7-7,.
CASSSGLAGTPGELFF,TGTGCCAGCAGTTCGGGACTAGCGGGAACCCCCGGGGAGCTGTTTTTT,TRBD2,TRBJ2-2,TRBV27,.
CASSSPGQSTEAFF,TGTGCCAGCAGTTCCCCGGGACAAAGCACTGAAGCTTTCTTT,.,TRBJ1-1,TRBV6-5,.
CASNLGAGYGYTF,TGTGCCAGCAATCTGGGGGCTGGCTATGGCTACACCTTC,.,TRBJ1-2,TRBV12-3/TRBV12-4,.
CASSLLGQGGSPLHF,TGTGCCAGCAGTTTGTTGGGGCAGGGCGGTTCACCCCTCCACTTT,.,TRBJ1-6,TRBV28,.